This T cell receptor (beta chain) was profiled in a study of vaccination effects on CD4 cells after COVID-19. Note on this clone: The antigen remains unidentified.

Study outcomes and limitations: After vaccination, at late timepoints, clones induced by infection and by vaccine contracted markedly. Healthy vaccinees showed cross-reactivity with common cold coronaviruses in only 1 of 255 vaccine-induced clones.

V was cut by 4 bases and J by 3 bases, with 10 bases left in between. The CDR3 consists of 13 residues. Per the germline V gene, CDR1 is MNHNY and CDR2 is SVGAGI (reference sequence). Sequencing was performed with immunoSEQ multiplex PCR; in TCRdb, only in-frame clones are kept and a portion is missing. The data contain about 46,000 clones, about 74% of them singletons. Expansion of antigen-specific CD4+ T cells with viral peptide pools was carried out by the ViraFEST assay before sequencing. It was after around 10 days of culture that CD4+ T cells were isolated. Participants were given two doses of BNT162b2 or mRNA-1273 vaccine. Among the vaccine recipients, none had a prior SARS-CoV-2 infection, and nucleocapsid antibodies were negative.

The TCR originated in a human donor who received a COVID-19 vaccine. The source material was CD4+ T cells from PBMCs cultured with HCoV-OC43 spike peptides, sampled after COVID-19 vaccination. Subset reported: HCoV-OC43 spike overlapping peptide pool stimulation. The chain recombines TRBV6-6 with TRBJ2-7, with no clear D. CDR3 sequence: CASSFKDVYEQYF. CDR3 sequence (DNA): TGTGCCAGCAGTTTCAAGGACGTCTACGAGCAGTACTTC.